One and the same sample provided the 6 T cell receptor beta chains below, sequenced in a study of T cells after yellow fever vaccination. TCRdb re-called the 5' RACE reads with MiXCR, one entry per CDR3 protein. The repertoire holds about 120,000 distinct CDR3 sequences, roughly 6.8% seen once, with approximately 3% in the top ten. The sample consisted of CD4+ T cells sorted from PBMCs, taken more than 35 days after the first yellow fever vaccination. The receptors were gathered from a man aged 18 to 35 who received the YFV17D yellow fever vaccine.

This clonotype was counted at least ten times. The chain employs TRBV12-3 or TRBV12-4 and TRBJ2-2; 12 nucleotides line up with TRBD2. CDR3 size: 16 residues. V lost 4 bases and J lost 4; bases outside the gene matches: 4. This chain's CDR3 is CASSSRLAGATGELFF. As DNA, the CDR3 is TGTGCCAGCAGTTCCCGACTAGCGGGGGCCACCGGGGAGCTGTTTTTT.

This clonotype was recorded many times. The V call is TRBV19, the J call TRBJ2-5; D gene uncertain. Between the trimmed V and J ends, which lost 5 bases and 3 bases, there was a span of 22 bases. Germline-derived CDR1 and CDR2 are LNHDA and SQIVND (reference sequence). CDR3 length: 17 residues. Written as DNA, the CDR3 is TGTGCCAGTAGTGCAACTTGGGATACGTGGATAGAAGAGACCCAGTACTTC. Amino acids: CASSATWDTWIEETQYF.

The sample holds many counts of this clonotype. The chain couples TRBV5-1 to TRBJ2-1; D is unresolved. V gave up 3 bases and J gave up 0 bases, with 4 bases separating them. Germline-derived CDR1 and CDR2 are SGHRS and YFSETQ. This CDR3 is 13 amino acids long. CDR3 nucleotides: TGCGCCAGCAGCTCCTTCTCCTACAATGAGCAGTTCTTC. This gives the protein CASSSFSYNEQFF.

With regard to this clonotype: A much larger clone sits a single nucleotide away, making a read error possible. V is TRBV5-1 and J is TRBJ1-1; D perhaps matches TRBD1 (5 bases). CDR1 is SGHRS and CDR2 is YFSETQ in the germline V gene. This CDR3 region has 14 residues. The CDR3 loop reads CASSLGGVKTEAFF. CDR3 in DNA: TGCGCCAGCAGCTTGGGAGGGGTGAAGACTGAAGCTTTCTTT.

This clonotype was detected many times. The chain couples TRBV7-2 to TRBJ2-5; 9 positions agree with TRBD2. The trim removed 4 bases at V and 2 bases at J, leaving 5 bases unmatched. The CDR3 covers 15 residues. The germline gives CDR1 SGHTA, CDR2 FQGNSA. DNA of the CDR3: TGTGCCAGCAGCTGGGGGACTAGCCTACAAGAGACCCAGTACTTC. It translates to CASSWGTSLQETQYF.

V gene TRBV20-1 combines with J gene TRBJ2-5; unclear D gene. The CDR3 is 15 amino acids. Per the germline V gene, CDR1 is DFQATT and CDR2 is SNEGSKA (reference sequence). With 3 bases removed from V and 4 bases from J, the gap between germline ends came to 18 bases. CDR3 loop: CSARSQRALVETQYF. CDR3 nucleotide sequence: TGCAGTGCTAGGTCGCAACGGGCCTTAGTAGAGACCCAGTACTTC.